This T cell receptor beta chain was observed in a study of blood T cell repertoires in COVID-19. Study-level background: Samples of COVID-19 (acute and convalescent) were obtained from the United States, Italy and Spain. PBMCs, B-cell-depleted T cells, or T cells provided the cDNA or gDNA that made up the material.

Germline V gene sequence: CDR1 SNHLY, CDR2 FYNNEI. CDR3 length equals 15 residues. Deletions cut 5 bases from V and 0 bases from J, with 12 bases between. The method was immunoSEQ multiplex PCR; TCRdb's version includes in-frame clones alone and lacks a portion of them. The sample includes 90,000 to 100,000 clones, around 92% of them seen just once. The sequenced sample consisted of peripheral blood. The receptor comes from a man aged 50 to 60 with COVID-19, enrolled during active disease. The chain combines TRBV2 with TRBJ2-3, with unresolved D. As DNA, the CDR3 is TGTGCCAGCAGTAGTTCCCGGTCCAGCACAGATACGCAGTATTTT. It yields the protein CASSSSRSSTDTQYF.